This T cell receptor beta chain stems from a study of OX40 agonist ivuxolimab in advanced cancers. In the study overall: Patients' therapy was ivuxolimab, an antibody that acts as an agonist of OX40 (CD134).

Sequenced by immunoSEQ multiplex PCR; TCRdb stores in-frame clones only, minus some. The repertoire consists of about 64,000 clones, with roughly 82% occurring once and the leading ten covering about 2.5%. Comments on this clone: Its antigen is still unknown.

Study outcomes and limitations: The authors also found low normalized T-cell clonal expansion in some nonresponders. On average, CD8+ T cells had more expanded clones than CD4+. With doses of 0.1-3.0 mg/kg, partial responders showed among the lowest clonal expansion.

This TCR came from an adult with an advanced solid tumor such as melanoma, head and neck, liver or kidney cancer. The specimen was CD4+ or CD8+ T cells sorted from blood, collected in a trial of the OX40 agonist ivuxolimab.

The CDR3 DNA sequence: TGTGCCAGCAGCTTAGAGGGACAGGCTACTGAAAAACTGTTTTTT. Translating it yields CASSLEGQATEKLFF. The chain carries TRBV7-6 and TRBJ1-4, with 8 bases aligning to TRBD1. CDR1 SGHVS and CDR2 FNYEAQ come from the germline V gene. This CDR3 comprises 15 residues. V trimming: 1 base; J trimming: 7 bases; junction bases outside the gene matches: 5.